A selection of T cell receptor beta chains follows, all from one sample in a study of T cells in Graves' hyperthyroidism and ophthalmopathy. TCRdb itself ran the multiplex PCR reads through MiXCR, one entry per CDR3 protein. The table records more than 300,000 distinct CDR3 sequences, roughly 15% of them present only once. Input material: blood. Receptor source: a woman aged 30 to 39 with Graves' ophthalmopathy. Both conserved end residues are part of each CDR3. A D gene is named only where the DNA matches it firmly. The size of a clone is reported for some rows only, either as once, few or many, or as a class for expanded clones.

clone_size | j_call | d_call | v_call | cdr3_nt | cdr3_aa
few | TRBJ1-2 | - | TRBV19 | TGTGCCAGTAGTATCAACAGCGAAGGCTACACCTTC | CASSINSEGYTF
- | TRBJ2-1 | TRBD2 | TRBV28 | TGTGCCAGCAACCCAAGTCTAGCGGGGGGGCCGGGGGAGCAGTTCTTC | CASNPSLAGGPGEQFF
many | TRBJ1-1 | TRBD1 | TRBV7-9 | TGTGCCAGCAGCCCACGGACAGGGGCTGAAGCTTTCTTT | CASSPRTGAEAFF
many | TRBJ1-1 | TRBD1 | TRBV6-4 | TGTGCCAGCAGGAAGGGACAGGGCGGGACTGAAGCTTTCTTT | CASRKGQGGTEAFF
many | TRBJ1-3 | TRBD1 | TRBV11-2 | TGTGCCAGCAGCTTACTCGCGGAGGGACAGGGGGCTTTAAGAAACACCATATATTTT | CASSLLAEGQGALRNTIYF
few | TRBJ2-5 | - | TRBV14 | TGTGCCAGCAGCGGACACCTCCTAGGGGCCCAGTACTTC | CASSGHLLGAQYF
medium-sized | TRBJ2-2 | - | TRBV11-2 | TGTGCCAGCAGCCAGGGGAACACCGGGGAGCTGTTTTTT | CASSQGNTGELFF
many | TRBJ2-2 | - | TRBV7-9 | TGTGCCAGCAGCTCACCCGACAGCTACACCGGGGAGCTGTTTTTT | CASSSPDSYTGELFF
many | TRBJ1-4 | - | TRBV5-1 | TGCGCCAGCAGCTTGGAAAGCTTTAATGAAAAACTGTTTTTT | CASSLESFNEKLFF
many | TRBJ1-5 | - | TRBV11-2 | TGTGCCAGCAGCTTAGGCCAGACTAGCAATCAGCCCCAGCATTTT | CASSLGQTSNQPQHF
many | TRBJ2-5 | TRBD1 | TRBV19 | TGTGCCAGTAGTTGGGGGACAGTTCAAGAGACCCAGTACTTC | CASSWGTVQETQYF
many | TRBJ1-2 | TRBD1 | TRBV12-3/TRBV12-4 | TGTGCCAGCAGCCGGACAGGGGGCGGGTATGGCTACACCTTC | CASSRTGGGYGYTF
- | TRBJ1-5 | TRBD1 | TRBV3-1 | TGTGCCAGCAGCCAAGCCTGGACAGGGGGACGCCAGCCCCAGCATTTT | CASSQAWTGGRQPQHF
many | TRBJ2-7 | TRBD1 | TRBV6-1 | TGTGCCAGCAGTCTGCAACCGGGACAGGGCTACGAGCAGTACTTC | CASSLQPGQGYEQYF
- | TRBJ2-7 | TRBD2 | TRBV11-2 | TGTGCCAGCAGCGTAATCGGGGGGGCCGAGTTTGGCGAGCAGTACTTC | CASSVIGGAEFGEQYF
many | TRBJ1-2 | - | TRBV27 | TGTGCCAGCTCAATTCGCGGCGGGGCCTATGGCTACACCTTC | CASSIRGGAYGYTF
many | TRBJ2-1 | TRBD2 | TRBV7-9 | TGTGCCAGCAGCTTAGCTAGCGGGGGGTACAATGAGCAGTTCTTC | CASSLASGGYNEQFF